The 30 T cell receptor beta chains below were found in one sample sequenced in a study of PD-L1 blockade in urothelial cancer. Repertoires were generated with immunoSEQ multiplex PCR, while TCRdb's copy carries only in-frame clones and drops some. The profile covers more than 95,000 clones, with 85% to 90% appearing a single time and 1.5% to 2% taken by the ten largest. Time point here: peripheral blood 6 weeks after treatment start. The specimen comprised PBMCs, sampled around atezolizumab (anti-PD-L1) treatment. These receptor sequences come from a man aged 55 to 70 with urothelial cancer.

This chain joins TRBV5-1 and TRBJ2-2; D might be TRBD2 (6 bases). The CDR3 is made up of 16 amino acids. Germline V lookup: CDR1 SGHRS, CDR2 YFSETQ. V lost 7 bases, J lost 0 bases, and 16 bases lay in between. CDR3 in DNA: TGCGCCAGCGTCACTGACGGCGGGGCGAACACCGGGGAGCTGTTTTTT. This sequence encodes CASVTDGGANTGELFF.

Here the CDR3 DNA reads TGTGCCAGTAGTACGAGGGACAGGGCGGCCGGGGAGCTGTTTTTT. Its protein is CASSTRDRAAGELFF. This chain links TRBV19 with TRBJ2-2, with 9 nucleotides matching TRBD1. Germline V gene data show CDR1 as LNHDA and CDR2 as SQIVND (reference sequence). This CDR3 is built from 15 residues. Trimming at V came to 4 bases and at J to 6 bases, leaving 6 bases not matched to a gene.

The rearrangement joins TRBV9 to TRBJ2-1; TRBD2 agrees at 13 bases. The germline V gene has CDR1 SGDLS and CDR2 YYNGEE. The CDR3 runs 16 residues. After removal of 4 bases from V and 7 bases from J, the junction contained 8 bases not matched to a gene. CDR3 protein: CASSLRTSGSGNEQFF. In DNA form, the CDR3 reads TGTGCCAGCAGCCTCAGGACTAGCGGGAGTGGGAATGAGCAGTTCTTC.

The chain links TRBV6-1 to TRBJ2-5, with 12 bases aligning to TRBD2. The CDR3 runs 17 residues. In germline, CDR1 is MNHNS, CDR2 SASEGT. Trimming took 3 bases from V and 5 from J; bases not matched to a gene: 10. The chain's CDR3 is CASSDFLAGGPRETQYF. The CDR3 DNA reads as TGTGCCAGCAGTGATTTTCTAGCGGGAGGGCCGCGGGAGACCCAGTACTTC.

The chain employs TRBV7-2 and TRBJ2-1; tentative D call: TRBD2 (5 bases). V was trimmed by 5 bases and J by 8 bases, leaving 16 bases between them. Germline values: CDR1 SGHTA, CDR2 FQGNSA. This CDR3 spans 14 amino acids. The CDR3 here is CASSRGRTFDEQFF. The CDR3 DNA follows: TGTGCCAGCAGCCGTGGAAGGACTTTCGATGAGCAGTTCTTC.

The J gene is TRBJ2-4, the V gene TRBV9, with D unclear. The CDR3 sequence is 16 residues long. V shed 0 bases and J shed 9 bases, with 19 bases lying between them. CDR1 is SGDLS, CDR2 YYNGEE, per germline. DNA of the CDR3: TGTGCCAGCAGCGTAGCTAACACCCCACAACAGAGCATTCAGTACTTC. The encoded protein is CASSVANTPQQSIQYF.

This rearrangement joins TRBV28 to TRBJ2-3; possibly TRBD2 for D (6 bases). Per the germline V gene, CDR1 is MDHEN and CDR2 is SYDVKM. The CDR3 consists of 11 residues. Trimming removed 6 bases at V and 10 bases at J, with 11 bases between. The CDR3 loop is CASRRGDSQYF. In nucleotides, the CDR3 is TGTGCCAGCAGACGAGGGGACTCGCAGTATTTT. Using reference TRBV28 and TRBJ2-3 for the parts outside the CDR3, the full variable domain is DVKVTQSSRYLVKRTGEKVFLECVQDMDHENMFWYRQDPGLGLRLIYFSYDVKMKEKGDIPEGYSVSREKKERFSLILESASTNQTSMYLCASRRGDSQYFGPGTRLTVL.

The V call is TRBV9, the J call TRBJ2-3; D ambiguous. CDR3 length: 15 amino acids. Trimming took 0 bases from V and 0 from J, leaving 8 bases between them. From germline, CDR1 is SGDLS and CDR2 YYNGEE. CDR3 nucleotides: TGTGCCAGCAGCGTAGTCGGGTGGAGCACAGATACGCAGTATTTT. Residues: CASSVVGWSTDTQYF.

V is TRBV6-5 and J is TRBJ1-1, with D possibly being TRBD1 (6 bases). Germline CDR1 reads MNHEY; CDR2 reads SVGAGI. Trimming stripped 0 bases from V and 1 base from J, with 9 bases between. This CDR3 has 15 residues. CDR3 nucleotides: TGTGCCAGCAGTTACTCGGGGGCGCCGAACACTGAAGCTTTCTTT. Protein sequence: CASSYSGAPNTEAFF.

The genes are TRBV7-2 and TRBJ2-1; no definite D call. The CDR3 is made up of 13 amino acids. The V gene lost 3 bases and the J gene lost 6 bases, with 9 bases spanning the gap. In germline, CDR1 is SGHTA, CDR2 FQGNSA. The CDR3 nucleotides are TGTGCCAGCAGCTTTGGTAGCCCCAATGAGCAGTTCTTC. Translation: CASSFGSPNEQFF.

This chain joins TRBV15 and TRBJ1-1, with 7 bases identical to TRBD1. J lost 6 bases, V lost 3 bases, and 7 bases had no gene match. Germline lookup yields CDR1 LNHNV and CDR2 YYDKDF (reference sequence). The CDR3 extends over 14 amino acids. The CDR3 loop is CATSRSTGWAEAFF. The CDR3 DNA is TGTGCCACCAGCAGGTCGACAGGGTGGGCTGAAGCTTTCTTT.

The chain recombines TRBV5-1 with TRBJ2-5; 10 nucleotides align to TRBD1. The junction had 11 bases not matched to a gene; V was cut back by 5 bases and J by 4 bases. Germline-derived CDR1 and CDR2 are SGHRS and YFSETQ. This CDR3 comprises 16 residues. DNA for the CDR3: TGCGCCAGCAGAGCTTTAGGGACAGGGGAGGGAGAGACCCAGTACTTC. Translated, it gives CASRALGTGEGETQYF.

V and J are TRBV20-1 and TRBJ2-7; no reliable D call. Per the germline V gene, CDR1 is DFQATT and CDR2 is SNEGSKA (reference sequence). The ends were cut back, 2 bases at V and 3 bases at J, with 5 bases in the middle. This CDR3 has 11 amino acids. CDR3 in amino acids: CSARSRYEQYF. The CDR3 DNA follows: TGCAGTGCTAGATCCCGCTACGAGCAGTACTTC.

The chain employs TRBV28 and TRBJ1-6; D is unclear. Trimming removed 6 bases at V and 8 bases at J, with 20 bases between. The CDR3 runs 16 residues. Germline-derived CDR1 and CDR2 are MDHEN and SYDVKM. CDR3 in amino acids: CASSAPGWASHSPLHF. Written as DNA, the CDR3 is TGTGCCAGCAGCGCGCCTGGGTGGGCCAGCCATTCACCCCTCCACTTT. Full variable domain (missing parts from reference TRBV28 and TRBJ1-6): DVKVTQSSRYLVKRTGEKVFLECVQDMDHENMFWYRQDPGLGLRLIYFSYDVKMKEKGDIPEGYSVSREKKERFSLILESASTNQTSMYLCASSAPGWASHSPLHFGNGTRLTVT.

This chain connects TRBV9 to TRBJ2-1, with D possibly being TRBD1 (5 bases). Trimming took off 2 bases at V and 3 bases at J, with 6 bases between the two ends. Germline CDR1 is SGDLS and CDR2 is YYNGEE. CDR3 length: 13 residues. The CDR3 here is CASSVGHYNEQFF. CDR3 sequence (DNA): TGTGCCAGCAGCGTTGGACACTACAATGAGCAGTTCTTC.

V usage is TRBV5-6 and J usage is TRBJ1-5, with TRBD1 as a possible D gene (5 bases). Germline CDR1 and CDR2: SGHDT and YYEEEE. The CDR3 runs to 15 residues. With 4 bases removed from V and 2 bases from J, the gap between germline ends came to 13 bases. CDR3 loop: CASSRSREGNQPQHF. The CDR3 DNA reads as TGTGCCAGCAGCCGGAGCAGGGAGGGCAATCAGCCCCAGCATTTT.

The chain couples TRBV7-3 to TRBJ2-2, with D possibly TRBD2 on 5 matching bases. Germline V gives CDR1 SGHTA, CDR2 FQGTGA. Trimming removed 5 bases at V and 3 bases at J, with 13 bases between. The CDR3 is 15 amino acids. CDR3: CASSPSVGDTGELFF. CDR3 nucleotides: TGTGCCAGCAGCCCTTCTGTGGGAGACACCGGGGAGCTGTTTTTT.

The V and J genes are TRBV7-3 and TRBJ2-5, with a tentative D call TRBD2 (6 bases). Germline loops: CDR1 SGHTA, CDR2 FQGTGA. Trimming removed 5 bases at V and 8 bases at J, with 12 bases between. There are 12 residues in the CDR3. CDR3 in amino acids: CASSKPGDTQYF. DNA for the CDR3: TGTGCCAGCAGCAAACCGGGGGACACCCAGTACTTC.

The chain has TRBV6-7 and TRBJ1-4; tentatively, D is TRBD1 (6 bases). TRBV6-7 counts as an open reading frame of uncertain function. Trimming shortened V by 3 bases and J by 8 bases, and 13 bases separated the two germline ends. This CDR3 spans 14 amino acids. The CDR3 spells CASSYGQPGEKLFF. The CDR3 coding sequence is TGTGCCAGCAGTTATGGACAGCCTGGCGAAAAACTGTTTTTT.

This clone showed up just a few times. This chain links TRBV6-1 with TRBJ1-5, with 8 bases identical to TRBD1. The germline V gene has CDR1 MNHNS and CDR2 SASEGT. CDR3 length: 15 residues. The ends lost 5 bases at V and 6 bases at J; junction bases unmatched: 9. The CDR3 sequence is CASSSPDRGGQPQHF. DNA for the CDR3: TGTGCCAGCAGTAGTCCTGACAGGGGCGGTCAGCCCCAGCATTTT.

CDR3 in DNA: TGTGCCAGCAGTGCGGGCGGGCGAACTAATGAGCAGTTCTTC. Protein product: CASSAGGRTNEQFF. The V call is TRBV2, the J call TRBJ2-1, with D maybe TRBD2 (5 bases). The CDR3 sequence is 14 residues long. From germline, CDR1 is SNHLY and CDR2 FYNNEI. Trimming removed 4 bases from V and 7 bases from J, with 14 bases in between.

The chain links TRBV6-5 to TRBJ1-3; D gene uncertain. Trimming removed 5 bases at V and 4 bases at J, with 9 bases between. In germline, CDR1 is MNHEY, CDR2 SVGAGI. This CDR3 is 13 amino acids long. The CDR3 sequence: CASSESEGNTIYF. The CDR3 DNA reads as TGTGCCAGCAGTGAAAGCGAAGGAAACACCATATATTTT.

The CDR3 sequence: CASEGTGGYDEQFF. In nucleotides, the CDR3 is TGTGCCAGCGAAGGGACAGGGGGGTACGATGAGCAGTTCTTC. The V gene is TRBV28, the J gene TRBJ2-1; 11 nucleotides match TRBD1. CDR1 MDHEN and CDR2 SYDVKM come from the germline V gene. The CDR3 runs 14 residues. Germline trimming cut 8 bases from V and 8 bases from J; bases unmatched to any gene: 8.

The chain recombines TRBV19 with TRBJ2-3; 8 bases are a match to TRBD1. Trimming removed 5 bases from V and 6 bases from J; junction bases left unmatched: 7. Germline loops: CDR1 LNHDA, CDR2 SQIVND (reference sequence). The CDR3 is 14 amino acids. CDR3 nucleotides: TGTGCCAGTAGTCCGGGACAGGAGTTCGATACGCAGTATTTT. It yields the protein CASSPGQEFDTQYF.

The sample holds one count of this clone. The CDR3 sequence is CASSLAQGQETQYF. In DNA form, the CDR3 reads TGTGCCAGCAGCTTGGCTCAGGGTCAAGAGACCCAGTACTTC. This chain joins TRBV5-4 and TRBJ2-5; a weak D match, TRBD1 (5 bases). The CDR3 length is 14 residues. V was clipped by 0 bases and J by 2 bases, with 8 bases between them. Germline V gene data show CDR1 as SGHNT and CDR2 as YYREEE (reference sequence).

The chain employs TRBV29-1 and TRBJ2-5, with 9 bases identical to TRBD2. From germline, CDR1 is SQVTM and CDR2 ANQGSEA. The CDR3 contains 13 residues. Unmatched junction bases numbered 2, after V lost 4 bases and J lost 2 bases. Written as DNA, the CDR3 is TGCAGCGTTGGACTAGCGGTACAAGAGACCCAGTACTTC. Its protein product is CSVGLAVQETQYF.

The chain carries TRBV9 and TRBJ2-1; possible D gene TRBD1, 6 bases. Germline CDR1 and CDR2: SGDLS and YYNGEE. This CDR3 is built from 13 residues. Trimming took off 3 bases at V and 9 bases at J, with 13 bases between the two ends. In DNA form, the CDR3 reads TGTGCCAGCAGCGCACAGGGAAGGCGTGAGCAGTTCTTC. Protein sequence: CASSAQGRREQFF.

The V and J genes are TRBV19 and TRBJ1-2; D is unclear. Germline-derived CDR1 and CDR2 are LNHDA and SQIVND (reference sequence). The germline V and J ends were trimmed by 4 bases and 7 bases, with 7 bases remaining between them. CDR3 length equals 11 residues. CDR3: CASSTRLGYTF. The CDR3 bases are TGTGCCAGTAGTACCCGACTTGGCTACACCTTC.

This clone was found once. The chain links TRBV27 to TRBJ1-5; 8 bases match TRBD1. The V segment lost 5 bases and the J segment 3 bases; nucleotides outside the gene matches: 9. The germline CDR1 and CDR2 sequences are MNHEY and SMNVEV (reference sequence). The CDR3 spans 16 residues. The CDR3 nucleotides are TGTGCCAGCAGTCCCTCGACAGGGGAGTACAATCAGCCCCAGCATTTT. It specifies CASSPSTGEYNQPQHF.

This clone has more than one count but fewer than ten. J is TRBJ2-7 and V is TRBV29-1; TRBD2 aligns across 7 bases. V lost 7 bases to trimming and J lost 2 bases; unmatched junction nucleotides: 14. Germline assignment: CDR1 SQVTM and CDR2 ANQGSEA. The CDR3 runs 15 residues. The CDR3 reads CSATPVAGGTYEQYF. As DNA, the CDR3 is TGCAGCGCCACCCCCGTAGCGGGCGGGACCTACGAGCAGTACTTC.